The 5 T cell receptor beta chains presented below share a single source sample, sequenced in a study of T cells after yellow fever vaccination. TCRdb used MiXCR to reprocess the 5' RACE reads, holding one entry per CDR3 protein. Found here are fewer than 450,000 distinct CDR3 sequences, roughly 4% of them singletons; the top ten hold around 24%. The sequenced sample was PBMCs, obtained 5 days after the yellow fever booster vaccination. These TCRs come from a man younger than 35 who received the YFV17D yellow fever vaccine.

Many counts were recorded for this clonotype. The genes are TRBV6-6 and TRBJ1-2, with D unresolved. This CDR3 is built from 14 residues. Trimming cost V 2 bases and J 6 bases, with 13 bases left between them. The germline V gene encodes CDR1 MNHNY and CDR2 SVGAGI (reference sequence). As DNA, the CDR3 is TGTGCCAGCAGTTACGTTCAGGCCCTAGATGGCTACACCTTC. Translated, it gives CASSYVQALDGYTF.

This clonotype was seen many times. Here the CDR3 DNA reads TGCAGTGCTAACCACCGGACAGGGCTATATAGCAATCAGCCCCAGCATTTT. Translation: CSANHRTGLYSNQPQHF. The gene calls are TRBV20-1 and TRBJ1-5; 8 bases fit TRBD1. Losses at the gene ends were 4 bases for V and 0 bases for J; bases not matched to a gene: 11. CDR3 length: 17 amino acids. CDR1 DFQATT and CDR2 SNEGSKA come from the germline V gene (reference sequence).

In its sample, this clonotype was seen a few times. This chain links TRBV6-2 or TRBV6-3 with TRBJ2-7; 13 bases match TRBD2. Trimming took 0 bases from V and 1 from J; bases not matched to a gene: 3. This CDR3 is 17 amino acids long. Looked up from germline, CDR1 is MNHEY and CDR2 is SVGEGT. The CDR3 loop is CASSYSTSGGRSYEQYV. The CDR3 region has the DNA TGTGCCAGCAGTTACTCGACTAGCGGGGGGAGATCCTACGAGCAGTACGTC.

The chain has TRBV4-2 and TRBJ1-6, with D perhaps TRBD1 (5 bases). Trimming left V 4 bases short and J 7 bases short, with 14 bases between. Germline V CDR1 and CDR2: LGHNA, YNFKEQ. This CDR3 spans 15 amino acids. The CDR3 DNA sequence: TGTGCCAGCAGCCCCGCCGGGACGGGGAATTCACCCCTCCACTTT. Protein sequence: CASSPAGTGNSPLHF.

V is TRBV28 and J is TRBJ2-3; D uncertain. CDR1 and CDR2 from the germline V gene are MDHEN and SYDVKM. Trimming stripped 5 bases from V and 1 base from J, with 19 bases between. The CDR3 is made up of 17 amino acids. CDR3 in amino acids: CASSGTHIFSGTDTQYF. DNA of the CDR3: TGTGCCAGCAGTGGAACCCATATCTTTAGTGGCACAGATACGCAGTATTTT.